This paragraph covers one T cell receptor beta chain sequence. Per the original methods: Amplification of reference gene primers provided the estimated nucleated cell counts. Assay used: immunoSEQ multiplex PCR; TCRdb lists only in-frame clones, some missing. V, J and clone size are those of that table, while D and trimming were read from the DNA. Found here are approximately 60,000 clones, around 88% of them singletons; the top ten hold just under 6.5%. This sample is part of a study of blood T cell repertoires in COVID-19. As for the study in general: Donors in the United States, Italy and Spain gave samples during acute or convalescent COVID-19.

Germline V gene data show CDR1 as SGHVS and CDR2 as FNYEAQ. The ends lost 4 bases at V and 0 bases at J; junction bases unmatched: 1. This CDR3 comprises 14 residues. The rearrangement uses TRBV7-6 and TRBJ2-3; 7 bases align to TRBD1. The sequence derives from a human donor in a cohort sampled during active COVID-19. The material sequenced was peripheral blood. CDR3 in DNA: TGTGCCAGCAGCTCCAGGGGGAGCACAGATACGCAGTATTTT. Its translation is CASSSRGSTDTQYF.